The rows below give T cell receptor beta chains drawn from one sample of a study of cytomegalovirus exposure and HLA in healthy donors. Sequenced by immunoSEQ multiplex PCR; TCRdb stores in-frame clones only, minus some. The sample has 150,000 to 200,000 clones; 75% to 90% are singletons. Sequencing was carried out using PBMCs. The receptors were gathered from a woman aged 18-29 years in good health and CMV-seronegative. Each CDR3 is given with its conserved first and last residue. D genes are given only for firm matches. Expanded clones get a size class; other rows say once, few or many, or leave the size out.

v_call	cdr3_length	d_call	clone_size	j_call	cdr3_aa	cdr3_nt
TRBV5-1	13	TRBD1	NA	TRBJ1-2	CASSWDSPYGYTF	TGCGCCAGCAGTTGGGACAGCCCCTATGGCTACACCTTC
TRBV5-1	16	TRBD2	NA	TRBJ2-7	CASSSPRPGTSYEQYF	TGCGCCAGCAGCAGCCCCCGCCCAGGGACTAGCTACGAGCAGTACTTC
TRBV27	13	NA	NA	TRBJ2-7	CASSSGAGYEQYF	TGTGCCAGCAGTTCAGGGGCGGGCTACGAGCAGTACTTC
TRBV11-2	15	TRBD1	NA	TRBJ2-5	CASSLVATGGETQYF	TGTGCCAGCAGCTTAGTCGCGACAGGGGGAGAGACCCAGTACTTC
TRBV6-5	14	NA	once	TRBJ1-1	CASSYERWDTEAFF	TGTGCCAGCAGTTACGAGAGGTGGGACACTGAAGCTTTCTTT
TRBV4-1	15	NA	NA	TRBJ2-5	CASSQEDGPAGTQYF	TGCGCCAGCAGCCAAGAGGACGGACCCGCGGGGACCCAGTACTTC
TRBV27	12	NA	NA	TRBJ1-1	CASSLSGGKAFF	TGTGCCAGCAGTTTATCAGGGGGAAAAGCTTTCTTT
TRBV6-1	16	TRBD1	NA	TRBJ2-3	CASSELVRGSTDTQYF	TGTGCCAGCAGTGAACTTGTCAGGGGGAGCACAGATACGCAGTATTTT
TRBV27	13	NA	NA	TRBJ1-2	CASSTGGSYGYTF	TGTGCCAGCAGTACCGGAGGGAGCTATGGCTACACCTTC
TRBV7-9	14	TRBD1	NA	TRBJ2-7	CASSRGQVFDEQYF	TGTGCCAGCAGCCGTGGACAGGTTTTCGACGAGCAGTACTTC
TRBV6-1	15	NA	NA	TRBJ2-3	CASSEGVGGRSTQYF	TGTGCCAGCAGTGAAGGGGTAGGGGGACGGAGTACGCAGTATTTT
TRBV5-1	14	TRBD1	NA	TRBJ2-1	CASSGGQTYNEQFF	TGCGCCAGCAGCGGGGGACAGACCTACAATGAGCAGTTCTTC
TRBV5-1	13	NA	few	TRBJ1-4	CASSLGTAEKLFF	TGCGCCAGCAGCTTGGGGACAGCTGAAAAACTGTTTTTT
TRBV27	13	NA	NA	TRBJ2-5	CASSLTWKETQYF	TGTGCCAGCAGTTTGACTTGGAAAGAGACCCAGTACTTC
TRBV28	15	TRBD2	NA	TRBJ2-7	CASSPDTSGAYEQYF	TGTGCCAGCAGCCCCGATACTAGCGGGGCCTACGAGCAGTACTTC
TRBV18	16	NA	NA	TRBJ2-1	CASSPTSAGSPNEQFF	TGTGCCAGCTCACCAACGAGCGCGGGCTCCCCTAATGAGCAGTTCTTC
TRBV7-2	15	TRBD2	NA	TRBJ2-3	CASSKNRASGHTQYF	TGTGCCAGCAGCAAAAATAGAGCTAGCGGCCATACGCAGTATTTT
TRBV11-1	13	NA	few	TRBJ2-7	CASSQVRQGEQYF	TGTGCCAGCAGCCAGGTACGGCAGGGCGAGCAGTACTTC
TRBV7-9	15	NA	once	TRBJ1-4	CASSLGGRRNEKLFF	TGTGCCAGCAGCTTAGGGGGCAGAAGAAATGAAAAACTGTTTTTT
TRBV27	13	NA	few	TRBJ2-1	CASISRDYNEQFF	TGTGCCAGCATCAGCCGGGACTACAATGAGCAGTTCTTC
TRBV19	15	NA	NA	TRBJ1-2	CASSIAQGANYGYTF	TGTGCCAGTAGTATCGCACAGGGAGCTAACTATGGCTACACCTTC
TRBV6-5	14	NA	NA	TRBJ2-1	CASSPSGAYNEQFF	TGTGCCAGCAGTCCGAGCGGAGCCTACAATGAGCAGTTCTTC
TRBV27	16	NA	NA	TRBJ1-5	CASSLSGGYSNQPQHF	TGTGCCAGCAGTTTATCAGGGGGATATAGCAATCAGCCCCAGCATTTT